This TCR beta chain is from a study of cytomegalovirus exposure and HLA in healthy donors. Findings and limits, study-wide: Subsequent analysis revealed that first-cohort TCR clusters tended to co-occur in the 110 or so validation repertoires.

The V gene end was trimmed by 5 bases and the J gene end by 8 bases; junction bases not matched to a gene: 7. The CDR3 has 14 amino acids. Germline assignment: CDR1 WSHSY and CDR2 SAAADI. Comments on this clone: Its antigen is as yet unknown.

TCRdb's table, derived via immunoSEQ multiplex PCR, lists solely in-frame clones and lacks some. The sample shows 150,000 to 200,000 clones, 85% to 90% of them seen only once. The sequenced sample consisted of PBMCs. J is TRBJ1-4 and V is TRBV10-2, with TRBD1 matching over 8 bases. This TCR derives from a woman in her 30s in good health and CMV-seronegative. The CDR3 DNA follows: TGCGCCAGCAGTCTTGGACAGGGATCCGAAAAACTGTTTTTT. Its protein product is CASSLGQGSEKLFF.